What follows is one T cell receptor beta chain and its context. Trimming removed 4 bases from V and 4 bases from J; junction bases left unmatched: 2. This CDR3 contains 12 residues. In germline, CDR1 is SQVTM, CDR2 ANQGSEA. These data come from a study of beta chain features in type 1 diabetes. All of the isolated RNA was reverse transcribed, so expressed TCRB transcripts were sequenced. Generated by immunoSEQ multiplex PCR, the TCRdb table keeps only in-frame clones and is missing some. The table includes about half a million clones, about 32% detected once. V gene TRBV29-1 combines with J gene TRBJ1-2, with TRBD1 matching over 8 bases. This receptor was taken from a man between 18 and 29 years old in good health. What was sequenced was naive CD4+ T cells from blood. CDR3 residues: CSVAGGAYGYTF. The CDR3 coding sequence is TGCAGCGTTGCAGGGGGCGCCTATGGCTACACCTTC.